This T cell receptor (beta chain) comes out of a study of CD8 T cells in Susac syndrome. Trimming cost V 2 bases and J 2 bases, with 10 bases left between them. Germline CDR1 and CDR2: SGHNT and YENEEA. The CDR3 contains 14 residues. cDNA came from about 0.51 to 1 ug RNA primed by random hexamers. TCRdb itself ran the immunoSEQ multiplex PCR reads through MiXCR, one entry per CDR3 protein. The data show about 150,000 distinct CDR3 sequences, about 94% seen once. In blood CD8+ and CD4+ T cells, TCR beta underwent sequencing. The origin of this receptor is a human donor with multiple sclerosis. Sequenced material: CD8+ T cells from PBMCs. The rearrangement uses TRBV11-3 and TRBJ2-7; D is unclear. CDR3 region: CASSLFANTYEQYF. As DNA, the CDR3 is TGTGCCAGCAGCTTATTCGCAAACACCTACGAGCAGTACTTC.